This T cell receptor (beta chain) was recovered during a study of T cells in tumors after PD-1 blockade. Looking at the study overall: Each patient got pembrolizumab 200 mg every 3 weeks or cemiplimab 350 mg every 2 weeks. A subset received ongoing vismodegib 150 mg daily alongside anti-PD-1 therapy. On average, peripheral blood gave approximately 120,000 TCR templates and 35,000 to 40,000 unique clonotypes. Study-level findings and limits: Blood contained approximately 41% of the tumor's TCR clonotypes.

The CDR3 is made up of 15 amino acids. Trimming pared 4 bases from V and 0 bases from J, leaving 16 bases between. Germline V lookup: CDR1 GTSNPN, CDR2 SVGIG (reference sequence). This clone has a handful of counts. Its antigen is unknown. TCRdb's copy holds only in-frame clones and misses some; the assay was immunoSEQ multiplex PCR. The table records 30,000 to 35,000 clones, 73% of them present only once. Sequences were derived from PBMCs, sampled after anti-PD-1 treatment. The chain combines TRBV30 with TRBJ2-7, with TRBD1 as a possible D gene (6 bases). This receptor was taken from a human donor with basal cell carcinoma. In DNA, the CDR3 is TGTGCCTGGAAGCGCCGGGACACTAGCTCCTACGAGCAGTACTTC. Translation gives CAWKRRDTSSYEQYF.